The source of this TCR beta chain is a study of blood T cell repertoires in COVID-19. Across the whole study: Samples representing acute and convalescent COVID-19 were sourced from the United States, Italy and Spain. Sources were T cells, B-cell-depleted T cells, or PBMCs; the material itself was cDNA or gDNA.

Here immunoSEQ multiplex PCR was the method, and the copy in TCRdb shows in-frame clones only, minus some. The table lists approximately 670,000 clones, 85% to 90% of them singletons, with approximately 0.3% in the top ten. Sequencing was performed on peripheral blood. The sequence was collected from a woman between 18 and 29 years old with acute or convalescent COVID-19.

The CDR3 region has the DNA TGCAGCGTCGGGGGAATCGGCCGTCAGCCCCAGCATTTT. Protein sequence: CSVGGIGRQPQHF. The chain joins TRBV29-1 to TRBJ1-5, with a possible D match to TRBD1 (5 bases). V gave up 6 bases and J gave up 6 bases, with 15 bases separating them. CDR3 length: 13 residues. CDR1 and CDR2 (germline): SQVTM, ANQGSEA.